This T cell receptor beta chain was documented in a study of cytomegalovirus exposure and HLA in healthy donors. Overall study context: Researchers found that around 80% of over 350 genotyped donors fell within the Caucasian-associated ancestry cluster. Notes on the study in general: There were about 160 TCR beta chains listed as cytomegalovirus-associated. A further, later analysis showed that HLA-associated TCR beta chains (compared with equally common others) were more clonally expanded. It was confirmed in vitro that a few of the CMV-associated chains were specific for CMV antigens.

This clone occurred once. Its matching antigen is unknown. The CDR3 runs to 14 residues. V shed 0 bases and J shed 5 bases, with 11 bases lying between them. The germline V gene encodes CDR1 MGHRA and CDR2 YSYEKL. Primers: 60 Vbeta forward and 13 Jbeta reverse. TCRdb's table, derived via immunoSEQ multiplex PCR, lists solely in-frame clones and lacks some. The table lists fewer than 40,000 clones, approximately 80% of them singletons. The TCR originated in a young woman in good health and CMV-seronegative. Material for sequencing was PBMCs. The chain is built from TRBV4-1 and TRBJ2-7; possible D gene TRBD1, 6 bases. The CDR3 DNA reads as TGCGCCAGCAGCCAAGATAGGGGGATGGACGAGCAGTACTTC. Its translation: CASSQDRGMDEQYF.